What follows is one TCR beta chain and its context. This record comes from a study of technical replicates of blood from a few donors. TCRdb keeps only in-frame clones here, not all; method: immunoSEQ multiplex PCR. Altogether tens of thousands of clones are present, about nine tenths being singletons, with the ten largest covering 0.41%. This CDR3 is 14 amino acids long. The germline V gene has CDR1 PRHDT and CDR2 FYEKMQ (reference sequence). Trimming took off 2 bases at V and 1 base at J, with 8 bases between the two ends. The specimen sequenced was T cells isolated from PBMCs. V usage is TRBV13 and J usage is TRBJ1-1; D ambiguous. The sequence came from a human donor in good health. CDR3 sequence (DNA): TGTGCCAGCAGCTTACACCGGGGGAACACTGAAGCTTTCTTT. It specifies CASSLHRGNTEAFF.